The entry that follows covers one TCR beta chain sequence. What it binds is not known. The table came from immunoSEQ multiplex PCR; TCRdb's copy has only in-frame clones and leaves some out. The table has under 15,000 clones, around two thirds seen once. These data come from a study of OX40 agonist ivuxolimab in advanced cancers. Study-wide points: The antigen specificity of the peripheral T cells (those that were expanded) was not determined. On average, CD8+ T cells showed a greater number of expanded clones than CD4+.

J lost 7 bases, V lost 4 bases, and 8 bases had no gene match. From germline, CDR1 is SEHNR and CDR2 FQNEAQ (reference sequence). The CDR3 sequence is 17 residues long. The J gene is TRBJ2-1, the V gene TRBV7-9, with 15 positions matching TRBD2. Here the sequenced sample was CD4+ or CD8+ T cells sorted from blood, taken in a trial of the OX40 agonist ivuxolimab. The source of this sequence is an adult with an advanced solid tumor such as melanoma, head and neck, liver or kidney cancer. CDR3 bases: TGTGCCAGCAGCTCGACCGGGACTAGCGGGAGGTGGAATGAGCAGTTCTTC. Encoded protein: CASSSTGTSGRWNEQFF.